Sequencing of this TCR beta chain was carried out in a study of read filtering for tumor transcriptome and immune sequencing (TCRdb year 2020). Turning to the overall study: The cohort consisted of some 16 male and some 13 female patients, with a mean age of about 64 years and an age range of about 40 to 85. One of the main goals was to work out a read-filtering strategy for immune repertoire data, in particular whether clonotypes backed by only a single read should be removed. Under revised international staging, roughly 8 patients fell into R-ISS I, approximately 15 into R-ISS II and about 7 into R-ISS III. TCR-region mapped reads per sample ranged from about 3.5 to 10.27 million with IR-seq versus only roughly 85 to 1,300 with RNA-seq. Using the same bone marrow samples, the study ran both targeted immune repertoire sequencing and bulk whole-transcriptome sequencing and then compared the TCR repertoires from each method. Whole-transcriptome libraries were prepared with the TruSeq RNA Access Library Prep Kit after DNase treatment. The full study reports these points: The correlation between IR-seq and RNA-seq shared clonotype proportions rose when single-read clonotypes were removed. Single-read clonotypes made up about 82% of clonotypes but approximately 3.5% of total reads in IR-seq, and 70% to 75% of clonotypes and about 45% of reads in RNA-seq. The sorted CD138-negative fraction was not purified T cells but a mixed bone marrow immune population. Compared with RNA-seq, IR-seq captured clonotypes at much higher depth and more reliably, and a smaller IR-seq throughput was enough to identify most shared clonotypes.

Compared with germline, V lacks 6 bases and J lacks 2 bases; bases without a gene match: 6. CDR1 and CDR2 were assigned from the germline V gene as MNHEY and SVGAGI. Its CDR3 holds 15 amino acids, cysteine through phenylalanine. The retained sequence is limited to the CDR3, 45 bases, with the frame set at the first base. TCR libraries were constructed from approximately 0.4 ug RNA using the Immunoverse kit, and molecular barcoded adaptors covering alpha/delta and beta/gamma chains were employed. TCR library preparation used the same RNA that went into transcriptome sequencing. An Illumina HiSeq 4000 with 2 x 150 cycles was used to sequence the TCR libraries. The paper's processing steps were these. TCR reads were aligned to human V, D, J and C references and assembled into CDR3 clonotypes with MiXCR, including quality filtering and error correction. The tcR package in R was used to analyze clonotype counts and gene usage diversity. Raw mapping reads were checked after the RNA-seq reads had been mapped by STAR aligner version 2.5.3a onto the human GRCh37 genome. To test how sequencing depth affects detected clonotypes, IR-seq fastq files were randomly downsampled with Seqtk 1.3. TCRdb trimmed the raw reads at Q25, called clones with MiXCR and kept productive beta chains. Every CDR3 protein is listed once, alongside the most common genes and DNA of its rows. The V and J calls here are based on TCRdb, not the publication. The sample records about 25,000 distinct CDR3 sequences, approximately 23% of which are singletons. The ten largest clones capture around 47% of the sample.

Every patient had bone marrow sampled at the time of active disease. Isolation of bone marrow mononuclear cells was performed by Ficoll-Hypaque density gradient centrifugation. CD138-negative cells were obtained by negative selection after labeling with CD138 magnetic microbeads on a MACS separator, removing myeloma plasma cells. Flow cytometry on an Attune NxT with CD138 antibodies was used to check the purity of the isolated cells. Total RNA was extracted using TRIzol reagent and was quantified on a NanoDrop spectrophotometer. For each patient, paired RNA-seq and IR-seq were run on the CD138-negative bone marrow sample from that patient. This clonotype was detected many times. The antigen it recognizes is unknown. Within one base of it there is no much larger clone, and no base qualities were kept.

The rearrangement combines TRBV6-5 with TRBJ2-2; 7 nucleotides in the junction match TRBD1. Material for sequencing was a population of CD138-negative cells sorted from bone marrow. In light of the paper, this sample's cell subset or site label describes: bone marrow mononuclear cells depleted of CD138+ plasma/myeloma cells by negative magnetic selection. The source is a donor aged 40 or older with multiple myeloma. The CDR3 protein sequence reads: CASSRDRVNTGELFF. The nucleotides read TGTGCCAGCAGCCGAGACAGGGTTAACACCGGGGAGCTGTTTTTT.